Listed below are T cell receptor beta chains from one sample, sequenced in a study of long-term antiretroviral therapy in people with HIV. Generated by immunoSEQ multiplex PCR, the TCRdb table keeps only in-frame clones and is missing some. The data show tens of thousands of clones, over 75% seen once. The starting material was unsorted PBMCs, obtained roughly 5 years after starting antiretroviral therapy. The receptor set was obtained from a woman aged 40-49 years with HIV. Each CDR3 is given with its conserved first and last residue. A D gene is named only where the DNA matches it firmly. Only part of the rows carry a size: once, few, many, or a class if the clone is expanded.

V: TRBV12-1; size: .; J: TRBJ2-7; D: .; DNA: TGTGCCAGCAGCTTTCCCGAGCAGTACTTC; CDR3: CASSFPEQYF
V: TRBV4-1; size: .; J: TRBJ1-2; D: .; DNA: TGCGCCAGCAGCCACGGACAGTTCACAAGCGGTGGCTACACCTTC; CDR3: CASSHGQFTSGGYTF
V: TRBV7-2; size: once; J: TRBJ2-7; D: TRBD1; DNA: TGTGCCAGCAGCTTAAACAGGGGGTACGAGCAGTACTTC; CDR3: CASSLNRGYEQYF
V: TRBV6-1; size: .; J: TRBJ2-5; D: TRBD1; DNA: TGTGCCAGCAGTGAAGCCCGGGACAGGAAACAAGAGACCCAGTACTTC; CDR3: CASSEARDRKQETQYF
V: TRBV5-1; size: .; J: TRBJ1-2; D: TRBD1; DNA: TGCGCCAGCAGCTTGGGAGTTACCGGGACAGGGTTTGTCTCAGGCTACACCTTC; CDR3: CASSLGVTGTGFVSGYTF
V: TRBV12-5; size: .; J: TRBJ2-7; D: .; DNA: TGTGCTAGTGGTTCCGTCCCTGATTACGAGCAGTACTTC; CDR3: CASGSVPDYEQYF
V: TRBV25-1; size: .; J: TRBJ1-2; D: .; DNA: TGTGCCAGCAGTGAATCTAGGGGTTTGGTTCCCTACACCTTC; CDR3: CASSESRGLVPYTF
V: TRBV19; size: .; J: TRBJ1-1; D: .; DNA: TGTGCCAGTAGTCTACAGGGTCTGAACACTGAAGCTTTCTTT; CDR3: CASSLQGLNTEAFF
V: TRBV20-1; size: .; J: TRBJ2-1; D: .; DNA: TGCAGTGCTGCCTGGTGGAATGAGCAGTTCTTC; CDR3: CSAAWWNEQFF
V: TRBV5-4; size: .; J: TRBJ2-4; D: TRBD1; DNA: TGTGCCAGCAGCTCAGTACAGGGGCCAAAAAACATTCAGTACTTC; CDR3: CASSSVQGPKNIQYF
V: TRBV27; size: few; J: TRBJ2-7; D: .; DNA: TGTGCCAGCAGCCCTTTCCCGTTCGAGCAGTACTTC; CDR3: CASSPFPFEQYF
V: TRBV29-1; size: .; J: TRBJ2-1; D: .; DNA: TGCAGCGTTGAGGAGACAGTTGGCTTCCTTTACAATGAGCAGTTCTTC; CDR3: CSVEETVGFLYNEQFF
V: TRBV9; size: .; J: TRBJ1-2; D: .; DNA: TGTGCCAGCAGCGTAGGAACAGATAACTATGGCTACACCTTC; CDR3: CASSVGTDNYGYTF
V: TRBV5-6; size: once; J: TRBJ1-3; D: TRBD1; DNA: TGTGCCAGCAGCTTGGATGGGACAGGGGCTGGAAACACCATATATTTT; CDR3: CASSLDGTGAGNTIYF
V: TRBV19; size: .; J: TRBJ2-7; D: .; DNA: TGTGCCAGTAGTATAGGCCCAGGCGGCGAGCAGTACTTC; CDR3: CASSIGPGGEQYF
V: TRBV6-5; size: .; J: TRBJ2-3; D: .; DNA: TGTGCCAGCACCCACCCCGCAAGGGATACGCAGTATTTT; CDR3: CASTHPARDTQYF
V: TRBV29-1; size: .; J: TRBJ1-3; D: .; DNA: TGCAGCGCCCTTGGACTGATCTCTGGAAACACCATATATTTT; CDR3: CSALGLISGNTIYF
V: TRBV27; size: .; J: TRBJ1-1; D: .; DNA: TGTGCCAGCAGTCTTGCGGGGGGGTGGACTGAAGCTTTCTTT; CDR3: CASSLAGGWTEAFF
V: TRBV5-1; size: .; J: TRBJ2-3; D: TRBD1; DNA: TGCGCCAGCAGCGGCGGGACAGGGGCTAGCACAGATACGCAGTATTTT; CDR3: CASSGGTGASTDTQYF
V: TRBV6-1; size: once; J: TRBJ2-3; D: TRBD2; DNA: TGTGCCAGCAGTGGAGGCCGTCTAGCGGGAGGTACAGATACGCAGTATTTT; CDR3: CASSGGRLAGGTDTQYF
V: TRBV4-3; size: .; J: TRBJ1-3; D: .; DNA: TGCGCCAGCAGCCATGTGACAGAGGGAAACACCATATATTTT; CDR3: CASSHVTEGNTIYF
V: TRBV9; size: .; J: TRBJ2-7; D: TRBD1; DNA: TGTGCCAGCAGCGTGGGACAGGACTACGAGCAGTACTTC; CDR3: CASSVGQDYEQYF
V: TRBV6-5; size: .; J: TRBJ2-7; D: .; DNA: TGTGCCAGCAGTTCCTCCGGGACCGGAACCTACGAGCAGTACTTC; CDR3: CASSSSGTGTYEQYF
V: TRBV29-1; size: once; J: TRBJ1-1; D: TRBD1; DNA: TGCAGCGTTGTGGCGGGCCACAGGGGCACTGAAGCTTTCTTT; CDR3: CSVVAGHRGTEAFF
V: TRBV19; size: .; J: TRBJ1-1; D: TRBD1; DNA: TGTGCCAGTAGTGCGGGGACAGGGGGAGTCACTGAAGCTTTCTTT; CDR3: CASSAGTGGVTEAFF
V: TRBV2; size: .; J: TRBJ1-5; D: .; DNA: TGTGCCAGCGGAGAAGGGGGGCTCGGTCAGCCCCAGCATTTT; CDR3: CASGEGGLGQPQHF
V: TRBV6-5; size: .; J: TRBJ1-5; D: TRBD1; DNA: TGTGCCAGCAGTTACGTAGGGGGCGCAGGTCAGCCCCAGCATTTT; CDR3: CASSYVGGAGQPQHF
V: TRBV7-8; size: .; J: TRBJ2-7; D: TRBD2; DNA: TGTGCCAGCAGCCGCCTAGCGGACGAGCAGTACTTC; CDR3: CASSRLADEQYF
V: TRBV13; size: .; J: TRBJ1-1; D: .; DNA: TGTGCCAGCAGCTTGAGTTCCAACACTGAAGCTTTCTTT; CDR3: CASSLSSNTEAFF
V: TRBV2; size: .; J: TRBJ2-5; D: TRBD2; DNA: TGTGCCAGCAGTGAACGGCTAGCGGGGGAGATGTACCAAGAGACCCAGTACTTC; CDR3: CASSERLAGEMYQETQYF
V: TRBV6-1; size: .; J: TRBJ2-1; D: TRBD2; DNA: TGTGCCAGCAGGGGACTAGCGCGCTCCTACAATGAGCAGTTCTTC; CDR3: CASRGLARSYNEQFF
V: TRBV6-5; size: .; J: TRBJ2-3; D: TRBD2; DNA: TGTGCCAGCAGTTCGGGACTAGCGGGAGTCGGAGATACGCAGTATTTT; CDR3: CASSSGLAGVGDTQYF
V: TRBV5-1; size: .; J: TRBJ2-2; D: TRBD2; DNA: TGCGCCAGCAGCTTGGGCCGGAGCGGGATCGAAACCGGGGAGCTGTTTTTT; CDR3: CASSLGRSGIETGELFF
V: TRBV25-1; size: once; J: TRBJ1-2; D: TRBD1; DNA: TGTGCCAGCAGTGCTGACAGGGGGTTCGTCGGCTACACCTTC; CDR3: CASSADRGFVGYTF
V: TRBV2; size: .; J: TRBJ1-6; D: .; DNA: TGTGCCAGCAGTGCAGGGAAGAGCTCCTATAATTCACCCCTCCACTTT; CDR3: CASSAGKSSYNSPLHF
V: TRBV4-2; size: .; J: TRBJ2-1; D: .; DNA: TGTGCCAGCAGCCAAGATGGGGGGAGACCATACAATGAGCAGTTCTTC; CDR3: CASSQDGGRPYNEQFF
V: TRBV6-1; size: .; J: TRBJ2-1; D: .; DNA: TGTGCCAGCAGTGAAGTAGGAAAGCTCCCCTATGAGCAGTTCTTC; CDR3: CASSEVGKLPYEQFF
V: TRBV25-1; size: .; J: TRBJ2-7; D: TRBD1; DNA: TGTGCCGCCGGGACAGGGAGTTACGAGCAGTACTTC; CDR3: CAAGTGSYEQYF
V: TRBV6-5; size: .; J: TRBJ1-2; D: .; DNA: TGTGCCAGCAGTTACCTTTTGGGAGACTATGGCTACACCTTC; CDR3: CASSYLLGDYGYTF
V: TRBV19; size: .; J: TRBJ2-3; D: TRBD2; DNA: TGTGCCAGTAGTTATACGGGGGGACGGGGGTTCACAGATACGCAGTATTTT; CDR3: CASSYTGGRGFTDTQYF
V: TRBV9; size: .; J: TRBJ1-1; D: .; DNA: TGTGCCAGCAGCGTAGTCTCGGGGGAACGAGCTTTCTTT; CDR3: CASSVVSGERAFF
V: TRBV6-5; size: .; J: TRBJ1-1; D: .; DNA: TGTGCCAGCAGTTACCCTCAGGGGGAAGCTTTCTTT; CDR3: CASSYPQGEAFF
V: TRBV11-2; size: .; J: TRBJ2-1; D: TRBD2; DNA: TGTGCCAGCAGCCTTACTAGCGGGGGGTACAATGAGCAGTTCTTC; CDR3: CASSLTSGGYNEQFF
V: TRBV12-5; size: .; J: TRBJ1-4; D: .; DNA: TGTGCTAGTGGTTTGACCTCTGAAAAACTGTTTTTT; CDR3: CASGLTSEKLFF
V: TRBV5-1; size: .; J: TRBJ1-1; D: .; DNA: TGCGCCAGCAGCGTCGGGAATATACACACTGAAGCTTTCTTT; CDR3: CASSVGNIHTEAFF
V: TRBV30; size: .; J: TRBJ1-6; D: .; DNA: TGTGCCTGCCCCGGGACACGAAGCTCCTATAATTCACCCCTCCACTTT; CDR3: CACPGTRSSYNSPLHF
V: TRBV21-1; size: .; J: TRBJ1-3; D: .; DNA: TGTGCCAGCAGCCCCCTAAAGCGCCCCTCTGGAAACACCATATATTTT; CDR3: CASSPLKRPSGNTIYF
V: TRBV5-4; size: .; J: TRBJ2-1; D: TRBD2; DNA: TGTGCCAGCAGCACAAGGACTAGCGGGAGGGTCGCTGAGCAGTTCTTC; CDR3: CASSTRTSGRVAEQFF
V: TRBV7-9; size: .; J: TRBJ2-6; D: .; DNA: TGTGCCAGCACCGAAGTAGGGGCCAACGTCCTGACTTTC; CDR3: CASTEVGANVLTF
V: TRBV30; size: .; J: TRBJ2-6; D: TRBD1; DNA: TGTGCCAATGACAGGGCTGGGGCCAACGTCCTGACTTTC; CDR3: CANDRAGANVLTF
V: TRBV30; size: .; J: TRBJ1-2; D: .; DNA: TGTGCCCATACAATTTCGCGGACAGATAATAATAACTATGGCTACACCTTC; CDR3: CAHTISRTDNNNYGYTF
V: TRBV6-6; size: .; J: TRBJ2-7; D: .; DNA: TGTGCCAGCACCCTGTCACAGTTCAGCTCCTACGAGCAGTACTTC; CDR3: CASTLSQFSSYEQYF
V: TRBV11-2; size: .; J: TRBJ2-5; D: TRBD2; DNA: TGTGCCAGCAGCTTAGGGCGGGGGGCCGGGGAGACCCAGTACTTC; CDR3: CASSLGRGAGETQYF
V: TRBV18; size: once; J: TRBJ2-1; D: .; DNA: TGTGCCAGCTCAGATGGGGGATACAATGAGCAGTTCTTC; CDR3: CASSDGGYNEQFF
V: TRBV7-2; size: once; J: TRBJ2-7; D: .; DNA: TGTGCCAGCAGCTTTGGACGGGCCTACGAGCAGTACTTC; CDR3: CASSFGRAYEQYF
V: TRBV11-3; size: once; J: TRBJ2-7; D: .; DNA: TGTGCCAGCAGCCCATACCTGAGCGAGCAGTACTTC; CDR3: CASSPYLSEQYF
V: TRBV10-3; size: .; J: TRBJ2-2; D: TRBD2; DNA: TGTGCCATCAGGAGACTAGCGGGGGGGCCGAACACCGGGGAGCTGTTTTTT; CDR3: CAIRRLAGGPNTGELFF